The rows below give T cell receptor beta chains drawn from one sample of a study of control samples from healthy donors and cancer patients. Data came from immunoSEQ multiplex PCR; TCRdb stores just in-frame clones and leaves some out. The sample holds around 80,000 clones, roughly 91% seen once. Sequencing input: blood. These receptors were obtained from a man over 45 in good health. Both conserved end residues are part of each CDR3. A D gene is named only where the DNA matches it firmly. Clone size is stated in some rows and not others, as once, few, many or a class when expanded.

j_gene: TRBJ1-2; d_gene: TRBD1; v_gene: TRBV24-1; abundance: few; CDR3nt: TGTGCCACCAGTGATCGCGGACAGGGTGGCTACACCTTC; CDR3aa: CATSDRGQGGYTF
j_gene: TRBJ1-3; d_gene: -; v_gene: TRBV6-5; abundance: -; CDR3nt: TGTGCCAGCAGCGGGGGGGGTGGAAACACCATATATTTT; CDR3aa: CASSGGGGNTIYF
j_gene: TRBJ1-1; d_gene: -; v_gene: TRBV7-9; abundance: -; CDR3nt: TGTGCCAGCAGCTTAACGGGCGGGCCGAACACTGAAGCTTTCTTT; CDR3aa: CASSLTGGPNTEAFF
j_gene: TRBJ1-1; d_gene: -; v_gene: TRBV9; abundance: -; CDR3nt: TGTGCCAGCAGCGTCTCCCGAGTTAGGACTGAAGCTTTCTTT; CDR3aa: CASSVSRVRTEAFF
j_gene: TRBJ2-6; d_gene: -; v_gene: TRBV19; abundance: once; CDR3nt: TGTGCCAGTAGCTTCCGTGAGAACTCTGGGGCCAACGTCCTGACTTTC; CDR3aa: CASSFRENSGANVLTF
j_gene: TRBJ2-7; d_gene: TRBD2; v_gene: TRBV24-1; abundance: many; CDR3nt: TGTGCCACCAGTGACATCCCGGGGGGGGAGCAGTACTTC; CDR3aa: CATSDIPGGEQYF
j_gene: TRBJ1-2; d_gene: -; v_gene: TRBV5-6; abundance: -; CDR3nt: TGTGCCAGCAGTCCAGGGGACTATGGCTACACCTTC; CDR3aa: CASSPGDYGYTF
j_gene: TRBJ2-7; d_gene: -; v_gene: TRBV3-1/TRBV3-2; abundance: -; CDR3nt: TGTGCCAGCAGCCCACTTAGGAGCTACGAGCAGTACTTC; CDR3aa: CASSPLRSYEQYF
j_gene: TRBJ1-1; d_gene: TRBD1; v_gene: TRBV29-1; abundance: -; CDR3nt: TGCAGCGTGCACAGGGGTAACACTGAAGCTTTCTTT; CDR3aa: CSVHRGNTEAFF
j_gene: TRBJ2-1; d_gene: TRBD2; v_gene: TRBV10-1; abundance: -; CDR3nt: TGCGCCAGCAGTTCCGGGACTAGCGATAATGAGCAGTTCTTC; CDR3aa: CASSSGTSDNEQFF
j_gene: TRBJ1-5; d_gene: -; v_gene: TRBV7-2; abundance: -; CDR3nt: TGTGCCAGCAGCTTAAGCGGACAGCTAAATCAGCCCCAGCATTTT; CDR3aa: CASSLSGQLNQPQHF
j_gene: TRBJ1-2; d_gene: -; v_gene: TRBV27; abundance: -; CDR3nt: TGTGCCAGCAGTTTAGGGACGGCCAATTATGGCTACACCTTC; CDR3aa: CASSLGTANYGYTF
j_gene: TRBJ1-2; d_gene: -; v_gene: TRBV7-8; abundance: -; CDR3nt: TGTGCCAGCAGCCCTCGGGGGGCCGGAGGCTACACCTTC; CDR3aa: CASSPRGAGGYTF
j_gene: TRBJ1-2; d_gene: TRBD1; v_gene: TRBV10-3; abundance: once; CDR3nt: TGTGCCATCAGGTTAATCAACCGACAGGGGGCCGCTTATGGCTACACCTTC; CDR3aa: CAIRLINRQGAAYGYTF
j_gene: TRBJ1-2; d_gene: TRBD1; v_gene: TRBV11-2; abundance: -; CDR3nt: TGTGCCAGCAGCTTTCGGCAGGGGGATGGCTACACCTTC; CDR3aa: CASSFRQGDGYTF
j_gene: TRBJ1-2; d_gene: TRBD1; v_gene: TRBV7-2; abundance: -; CDR3nt: TGTGCCAGCAGCTTAGCTAAACAGGGGTATGGCTACACCTTC; CDR3aa: CASSLAKQGYGYTF
j_gene: TRBJ1-1; d_gene: -; v_gene: TRBV13; abundance: -; CDR3nt: TGTGCCAGCAGCTTAAGGGGATCGGACACTGAAGCTTTCTTT; CDR3aa: CASSLRGSDTEAFF
j_gene: TRBJ2-2; d_gene: -; v_gene: TRBV27; abundance: -; CDR3nt: TGTGCCAGCAGTTTAAGTGGGGACGTCGGGGAGCTGTTTTTT; CDR3aa: CASSLSGDVGELFF
j_gene: TRBJ1-6; d_gene: -; v_gene: TRBV6-1; abundance: -; CDR3nt: TGTGCCAGCAGTGAAGGAGGGTTTTCACCCCTCCACTTT; CDR3aa: CASSEGGFSPLHF
j_gene: TRBJ2-1; d_gene: TRBD2; v_gene: TRBV6-5; abundance: few; CDR3nt: TGTGCCAGCACGCTGCTCGGGACTAGCGTCTCTGAGCAGTTCTTC; CDR3aa: CASTLLGTSVSEQFF
j_gene: TRBJ1-5; d_gene: -; v_gene: TRBV6-1; abundance: once; CDR3nt: TGTGCCAGCAGTGATTTGGGACCTAATCAGCCCCAGCATTTT; CDR3aa: CASSDLGPNQPQHF
j_gene: TRBJ1-2; d_gene: TRBD1; v_gene: TRBV6-5; abundance: -; CDR3nt: TGTGCCAGCAGTCGAGACAGGGGGTACGGCTACACCTTC; CDR3aa: CASSRDRGYGYTF
j_gene: TRBJ1-1; d_gene: TRBD1; v_gene: TRBV27; abundance: -; CDR3nt: TGTGCCAGCAGCCGCACCCCGACAGGGACTGAAGCTTTCTTT; CDR3aa: CASSRTPTGTEAFF
j_gene: TRBJ1-1; d_gene: -; v_gene: TRBV6-5; abundance: -; CDR3nt: TGTGCCAGCAGTTACTCCGGGGGAAACACTGAAGCTTTCTTT; CDR3aa: CASSYSGGNTEAFF
j_gene: TRBJ1-3; d_gene: -; v_gene: TRBV7-2; abundance: -; CDR3nt: TGTGCCAGCAGCTTGTGGACAGCCTCTGGAAACACCATATATTTT; CDR3aa: CASSLWTASGNTIYF
j_gene: TRBJ1-6; d_gene: TRBD1; v_gene: TRBV6-5; abundance: -; CDR3nt: TGTGCCAGCAGTTATAAGACAGGGGGAAATTCACCCCTCCACTTT; CDR3aa: CASSYKTGGNSPLHF
j_gene: TRBJ1-3; d_gene: -; v_gene: TRBV28; abundance: -; CDR3nt: TGTGCCAGCAGTTTCCCAGATGTGAACTCTGGAAACACCATATATTTT; CDR3aa: CASSFPDVNSGNTIYF
j_gene: TRBJ2-7; d_gene: -; v_gene: TRBV30; abundance: -; CDR3nt: TGTGCCTGGAGTGGGCGGCGGGACAACTACTACGAGCAGTACTTC; CDR3aa: CAWSGRRDNYYEQYF
j_gene: TRBJ1-5; d_gene: -; v_gene: TRBV5-1; abundance: -; CDR3nt: TGCGCCCGCAGCTTGGGGGGGGTAGCTCAGCCCCAGCATTTT; CDR3aa: CARSLGGVAQPQHF
j_gene: TRBJ1-2; d_gene: -; v_gene: TRBV29-1; abundance: -; CDR3nt: TGCAGCGTTGTAAAGACGGATTATGGCTACACCTTC; CDR3aa: CSVVKTDYGYTF
j_gene: TRBJ1-1; d_gene: -; v_gene: TRBV10-3; abundance: -; CDR3nt: TGTGCCATCAGGTCGTCAGGTGAGATGAACACTGAAGCTTTCTTT; CDR3aa: CAIRSSGEMNTEAFF
j_gene: TRBJ1-1; d_gene: -; v_gene: TRBV3-1/TRBV3-2; abundance: -; CDR3nt: TGTGCCAGCAGTCCTCGGGTGAACACTGAAGCTTTCTTT; CDR3aa: CASSPRVNTEAFF
j_gene: TRBJ2-7; d_gene: -; v_gene: TRBV29-1; abundance: -; CDR3nt: TGCAGCGTTGATGGGGGCAGGGGTTCCTACGAGCAGTACTTC; CDR3aa: CSVDGGRGSYEQYF
j_gene: TRBJ2-5; d_gene: TRBD2; v_gene: TRBV6-2/TRBV6-3; abundance: -; CDR3nt: TGTGCCAGCAGTTACTCGGGCCTAGCGGGGGGGCTTCTTGAGACCCAGTACTTC; CDR3aa: CASSYSGLAGGLLETQYF
j_gene: TRBJ2-1; d_gene: -; v_gene: TRBV7-2; abundance: -; CDR3nt: TGTGCCAGCAGCTTTCTGTGGTCCTACTCCTACAATGAGCAGTTCTTC; CDR3aa: CASSFLWSYSYNEQFF
j_gene: TRBJ2-1; d_gene: -; v_gene: TRBV18; abundance: -; CDR3nt: TGTGCCAGCTCACCTGGACAAACCAATGAGCAGTTCTTC; CDR3aa: CASSPGQTNEQFF
j_gene: TRBJ2-5; d_gene: -; v_gene: TRBV6-5; abundance: -; CDR3nt: TGTGCCAGCAGTCTTACAGAGGGGGACCTAGAGACCCAGTACTTC; CDR3aa: CASSLTEGDLETQYF
j_gene: TRBJ1-2; d_gene: -; v_gene: TRBV18; abundance: -; CDR3nt: TGTGCCAGCTCGGTCAAACAGGGCACGGACTATGGCTACACCTTC; CDR3aa: CASSVKQGTDYGYTF
j_gene: TRBJ2-7; d_gene: -; v_gene: TRBV2; abundance: -; CDR3nt: TGTGCCAGCAGTGTAGTCGGTAACCACGAGCAGTACTTC; CDR3aa: CASSVVGNHEQYF
j_gene: TRBJ1-5; d_gene: -; v_gene: TRBV28; abundance: -; CDR3nt: TGTGCCAGCAGTTGGGGTAGCAATCAGCCCCAGCATTTT; CDR3aa: CASSWGSNQPQHF
j_gene: TRBJ1-1; d_gene: -; v_gene: TRBV3-1/TRBV3-2; abundance: -; CDR3nt: TGTGCCAGCAGCCAAGTGACAGGCCTCAACACTGAAGCTTTCTTT; CDR3aa: CASSQVTGLNTEAFF
j_gene: TRBJ1-5; d_gene: -; v_gene: TRBV6-1; abundance: -; CDR3nt: TGTGCCAGCAGTGAAGTCTCCCTACCCAATCAGCCCCAGCATTTT; CDR3aa: CASSEVSLPNQPQHF
j_gene: TRBJ1-2; d_gene: -; v_gene: TRBV6-6; abundance: -; CDR3nt: TGTGCCAGCAGTTACTCGAGCTTCCGACAGGATGAAGGCTACACCTTC; CDR3aa: CASSYSSFRQDEGYTF
j_gene: TRBJ1-1; d_gene: -; v_gene: TRBV19; abundance: -; CDR3nt: TGTGCCAGTAACCCGGCAAGGGGAGGGCAATACATCCCTGAAGCTTTCTTT; CDR3aa: CASNPARGGQYIPEAFF
j_gene: TRBJ2-7; d_gene: TRBD1; v_gene: TRBV7-8; abundance: -; CDR3nt: TGTGCCAGCAGATACCGGGACAGCGCCTACGAGCAGTACTTC; CDR3aa: CASRYRDSAYEQYF
j_gene: TRBJ1-2; d_gene: -; v_gene: TRBV5-4; abundance: -; CDR3nt: TGTGCCAGCAGCTTGAGCAGTGTTTATGGCTACACCTTC; CDR3aa: CASSLSSVYGYTF
j_gene: TRBJ2-1; d_gene: -; v_gene: TRBV7-2; abundance: once; CDR3nt: TGTGCCAGCAGCTTCGCGGGGGACAGTGAGCAGTTCTTC; CDR3aa: CASSFAGDSEQFF
j_gene: TRBJ1-2; d_gene: TRBD1; v_gene: TRBV6-5; abundance: -; CDR3nt: TGTGCCAGCAGTTACTCGAGGACAGGGGGCAACTATGGCTACACCTTC; CDR3aa: CASSYSRTGGNYGYTF
j_gene: TRBJ1-5; d_gene: -; v_gene: TRBV6-5; abundance: -; CDR3nt: TGTGCCAGCAGCCGGGACGGGATATTTCAGCCCCAGCATTTT; CDR3aa: CASSRDGIFQPQHF
j_gene: TRBJ2-3; d_gene: -; v_gene: TRBV11-1; abundance: -; CDR3nt: TGTGCCAGCAGCTCGCCCCTCGGAAGGGGCACAGATACGCAGTATTTT; CDR3aa: CASSSPLGRGTDTQYF
j_gene: TRBJ2-3; d_gene: -; v_gene: TRBV10-1; abundance: -; CDR3nt: TGCGCCAGCAGTGAGCCTGACACGGATACGCAGTATTTT; CDR3aa: CASSEPDTDTQYF
j_gene: TRBJ1-1; d_gene: -; v_gene: TRBV7-2; abundance: -; CDR3nt: TGTGCCAGCAGCCCAGGCCAGCCCGGGGCATCTGAAGCTTTCTTT; CDR3aa: CASSPGQPGASEAFF
j_gene: TRBJ1-4; d_gene: TRBD1; v_gene: TRBV19; abundance: -; CDR3nt: TGTGCCAGTAGTGTGGACAGGGCTAAACTGTTTTTT; CDR3aa: CASSVDRAKLFF
j_gene: TRBJ2-1; d_gene: -; v_gene: TRBV21-1; abundance: -; CDR3nt: TGTGCCAGCAGCATACGACTGGCAGACAATGAGCAGTTCTTC; CDR3aa: CASSIRLADNEQFF